This TCR beta chain was retrieved from a study of blood T cell repertoires in COVID-19. This clone was seen once. Libraries were prepared by immunoSEQ multiplex PCR; TCRdb keeps only in-frame clonotypes and omits some of them. Among approximately 140,000 clones, roughly 85% were seen once, and the ten largest hold 6.5% to 9.5%. This CDR3 spans 11 amino acids. Germline values: CDR1 MNHEY, CDR2 SVGEGT. V shed 8 bases and J shed 7 bases, with 9 bases lying between them. Specimen: peripheral blood. This chain connects TRBV6-2 or TRBV6-3 to TRBJ1-5; no clear D. This sequence originates from a woman in her fifties or sixties with COVID-19, enrolled during active disease. The CDR3: CASCSGQPQHF. The CDR3 DNA reads TGTGCCAGCTGTTCGGGGCAGCCCCAGCATTTT.